Listed below are T cell receptor beta chains from one sample, sequenced in a study of molecular identifiers for immune sequencing clone quantification. TCRdb redid the calling of the PCR reads with MiXCR, one entry per CDR3 protein. Among under 350,000 distinct CDR3 sequences, roughly a quarter were seen once, and the ten largest hold 0.65% to 0.75%. Sequenced material: naive CD8+ T cells from blood, with Jurkat cell RNA spiked in. The origin of the receptors is a human donor in good health. Some libraries in this study had Jurkat cell RNA spiked in. CDR3s include the opening cysteine and the closing phenylalanine or tryptophan. The D gene is left open where the match is weak. Size tells how often a clone was seen (once, few, many) or the class of an expanded clone, and some rows leave it out.

clone size	D gene	J gene	V gene	CDR3 DNA	CDR3 protein
once	NA	TRBJ2-3	TRBV7-3	TGTGCCAGCAGCTTGAGCGGTTACCGCACAGATACGCAGTATTTT	CASSLSGYRTDTQYF
many	NA	TRBJ1-1	TRBV5-1	TGCGCCAGCAGCTGGAGAACAGCCACTGAAGCTTTCTTT	CASSWRTATEAFF
many	NA	TRBJ2-7	TRBV19	TGTGCCAGTAGTACGACCGATGAGAGGTACGAGCAGTACTTC	CASSTTDERYEQYF
many	TRBD2	TRBJ2-3	TRBV5-5	TGTGCCAGCAGCATACTAGCGGGTGAGGTCTTAGATACGCAGTATTTT	CASSILAGEVLDTQYF
NA	NA	TRBJ2-2	TRBV13	TGTGCCAGCAGCTTCGGCGGGACGAACACCGGGGAGCTGTTTTTT	CASSFGGTNTGELFF
many	NA	TRBJ2-7	TRBV9	TGTGCCAGCAGCCCGATGGGGCAGCCAAACGAGCAGTACTTC	CASSPMGQPNEQYF
many	NA	TRBJ2-1	TRBV21-1	TGTGCCAGCTCCTGGGGGGAGGAGGCCTACAATGAGCAGTTCTTC	CASSWGEEAYNEQFF
NA	NA	TRBJ2-7	TRBV4-1	TGCGCCGGCAGCCAAGATAGGGGGAAATACGAGCAGTACTTC	CAGSQDRGKYEQYF
NA	NA	TRBJ1-4	TRBV30	TGTGCCTCTTCCGAGCTTGGGGGGCGTGAAAAACTGTTTTTT	CASSELGGREKLFF
many	NA	TRBJ2-5	TRBV6-5	TGTGCCAGCAGGTCTGGCCAGGGAAGGTTCCAAGAGACCCAGTACTTC	CASRSGQGRFQETQYF
few	NA	TRBJ1-2	TRBV25-1	TGTGCCAGCAGTGAATCCGCGCTAAGCTATGGCTACACCTTC	CASSESALSYGYTF
NA	NA	TRBJ2-2	TRBV29-1	TGCTGCGTTGAAAAATCGGAGTCGGGGGAGAACACCGGGGAGCTGTTTTTT	CCVEKSESGENTGELFF
many	NA	TRBJ1-1	TRBV3-1	TGTGCCAGCAGCTTGGACAGCATGAACACTGAAGCTTTCTTT	CASSLDSMNTEAFF
few	NA	TRBJ1-5	TRBV10-2	TGCGCCAGCCGAAACGGCGGGTTGGGTCAGCCCCAGCATTTT	CASRNGGLGQPQHF
NA	NA	TRBJ2-7	TRBV21-1	TGTGCCAGCAGCCCTCCCCGGGCCTACAGCTCCTACGAGCAGGACTTC	CASSPPRAYSSYEQDF
NA	TRBD1	TRBJ2-3	TRBV6-5	TGTGCCAGCAGTTTGATTCGGACAGGGGGCACAGATACGCAGTATTTT	CASSLIRTGGTDTQYF
few	TRBD1	TRBJ1-1	TRBV13	TGTGCCAGCAGCTCGGAACAGGGGGACACTGAAGCTTTCTTT	CASSSEQGDTEAFF
few	TRBD2	TRBJ2-3	TRBV27	TGTGCCAGCAGTATAGGGGATGCGGGGGGAACAGATACGCAGTATTTT	CASSIGDAGGTDTQYF
many	TRBD1	TRBJ2-3	TRBV6-5	TGTGCCAGCAGTACTGGGGTCAGGGGGCTAGATACGCAGTATTTT	CASSTGVRGLDTQYF
many	NA	TRBJ2-1	TRBV7-2	TGTGCCAGCAGCTTATACCGATTATTTGAGCAGTTCTTC	CASSLYRLFEQFF